The clone carrying this T cell receptor beta chain was detected only a few times. Some clones are missing from TCRdb's copy, which holds only in-frame ones; the method was immunoSEQ multiplex PCR. The sample holds under 250,000 clones, approximately 82% seen once. The record originates from a study of blood T cell repertoires in COVID-19. There are 13 residues in the CDR3. V dropped 5 bases and J dropped 1 base, with 3 bases sitting between them. This rearrangement joins TRBV12-3 or TRBV12-4 to TRBJ2-6; D call uncertain. The sequencing input was peripheral blood. The source of this sequence is a woman aged 18 to 35 with acute or convalescent COVID-19. CDR3: CASSPSGANVLTF. CDR3 in DNA: TGTGCCAGCAGTCCATCTGGGGCCAACGTCCTGACTTTC.